This T cell receptor beta chain was captured by sequencing in a study of beta chain features in type 1 diabetes. Overall study: Regarding age, gender and cell yields, patients proved similar to healthy donors.

This clone was observed a handful of times. Expressed TCRB transcripts got sequenced, as all isolated RNA was reverse transcribed. About 3.57 million reads per sample were averaged for naive, central memory and regulatory samples. The table came from immunoSEQ multiplex PCR; TCRdb's copy has only in-frame clones and leaves some out. In the table there are 250,000 or so clones, around a quarter of which are singletons. Sequenced sample: central memory CD4+ T cells from blood. The clonotype was recovered from a man aged 25-40 years in good health.

The CDR3 region is CASSRSPATDTQYF. The CDR3, as DNA: TGTGCCAGCAGCCGAAGCCCGGCCACAGATACGCAGTATTTT. The chain couples TRBV11-2 to TRBJ2-3, with D unresolved. CDR1 and CDR2 (germline): SGHAT, FQNNGV. The CDR3 is made up of 14 amino acids. With 5 bases removed from V and 2 bases from J, the gap between germline ends came to 11 bases.